This T cell receptor (beta chain) was obtained from a study of T cells in women clearing cervical HPV infection. For the study at large: Controls were women whose single incident HPV16 infection cleared within 12 months without precancer or cancer. Case blood was drawn when the lesion was first found; control blood after infection became undetectable.

Notes on this clone: The target antigen is unknown. The read stops 3 residues short of the end of the CDR3; the missing end is completed from the germline J gene.

Here immunoSEQ multiplex PCR was the method, and the copy in TCRdb shows in-frame clones only, minus some. This sample's table has tens of thousands of clones. There are 14 residues in the CDR3. Unmatched junction bases numbered 7, after V lost 0 bases and J lost 5 bases. The germline V gene encodes CDR1 DFQATT and CDR2 SNEGSKA (reference sequence). Study-wide points: CIN3+ cases had significantly higher TCR richness than controls; evenness did not differ. Controls had more TRBV6-7 (0.16%) than cases (about 0.11%).

This rearrangement joins TRBV20-1 to TRBJ2-7, with 7 bases that match TRBD2. The sequence was obtained from a woman between 18 and 70 years old with a cervical HPV16 infection that either progressed to CIN3+ or cleared (not recorded which). Sequenced input: blood buffy coat. The CDR3 bases that were read are TGCAGTGCTAGAGACGGGGGGTTCCTCGACGAG. Translating gives CSARDGGFLDE. The complete CDR3 sequence is CSARDGGFLDEQYF.